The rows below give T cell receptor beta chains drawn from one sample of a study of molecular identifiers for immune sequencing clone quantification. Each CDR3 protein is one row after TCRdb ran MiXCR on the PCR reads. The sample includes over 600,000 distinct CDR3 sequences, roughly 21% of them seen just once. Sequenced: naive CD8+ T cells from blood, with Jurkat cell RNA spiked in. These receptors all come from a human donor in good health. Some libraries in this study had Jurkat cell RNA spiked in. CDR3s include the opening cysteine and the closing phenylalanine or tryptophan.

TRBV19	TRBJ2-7	CASSTRLAGGNYEQYF
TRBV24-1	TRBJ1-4	CATSDTQGWTKNEKLFF
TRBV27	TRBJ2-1	CASSTILAGGVNEQSF
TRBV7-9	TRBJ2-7	CASSLEAFYEQYF
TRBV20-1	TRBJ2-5	CSASGLESPQETQYF
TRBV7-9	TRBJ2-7	CASSFTVTSGTYEQYF
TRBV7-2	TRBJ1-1	CASSYITGGTEAFF
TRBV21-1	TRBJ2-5	CASSKSREQETQYF
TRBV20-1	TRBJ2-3	CSAVPKGGAALVDTQYF
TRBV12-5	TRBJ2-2	CASGSLRTGRGGELFF
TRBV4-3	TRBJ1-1	CASSQDRGWTEAFF
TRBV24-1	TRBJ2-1	CATSDSAYSYNEQFF
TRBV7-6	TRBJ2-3	CASSFTGAGATDTQYF
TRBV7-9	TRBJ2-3	CAWGRVMSTDTQYF
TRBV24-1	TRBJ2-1	CATSWSAKSHVREQFF
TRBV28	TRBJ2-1	CASSLARPYNEQFF
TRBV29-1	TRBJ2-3	CSVFTRGDTQYF
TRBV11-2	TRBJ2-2	CTSSPPGMGTGEPFF
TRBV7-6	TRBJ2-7	CASSGGLADYEQYF
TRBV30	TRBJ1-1	CAWSVFSLQNTEAFF
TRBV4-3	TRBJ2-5	CASSRDRYLGLETQYF
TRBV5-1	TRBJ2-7	CASSFGRSPEQYF
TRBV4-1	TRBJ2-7	CASSEPGQGLYEQYF
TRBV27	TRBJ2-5	CASREGLGETQYF
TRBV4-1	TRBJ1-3	CASSLPAGNTIYF
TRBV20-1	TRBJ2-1	CSAREGQVGEQFF
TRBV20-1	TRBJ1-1	CSGIGRGTEAFF
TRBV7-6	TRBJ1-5	CASSLYSGLAQPQHF
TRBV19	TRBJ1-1	CASSIDLRAPEAFF
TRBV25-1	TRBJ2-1	CASSLAANEQFF
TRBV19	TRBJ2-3	CASSAGTGVTDMQYF
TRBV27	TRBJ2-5	CASSLFGTGGETQYF
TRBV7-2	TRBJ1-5	CASSDPTGGAISSNQPQHF
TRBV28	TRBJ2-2	CASRTTGAGELFF
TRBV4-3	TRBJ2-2	CASSQDGAGRNTGELFF
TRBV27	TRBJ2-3	CASSLSGRSTDTQYF
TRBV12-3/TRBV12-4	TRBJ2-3	CASSLVGEGVSDTQYF
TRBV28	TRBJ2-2	CASSFRGTGELFF
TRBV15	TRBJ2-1	CATSREQPSGTAYNEQFF
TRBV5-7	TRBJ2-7	CASSLEGRCEQYF
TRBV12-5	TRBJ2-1	CASGSPVDRTNEQFF
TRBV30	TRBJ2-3	CAWEEGTSTDTQYF
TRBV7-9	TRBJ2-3	CASSLGPSPGTDTQYF
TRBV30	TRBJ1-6	CAWSVLAGPLHF
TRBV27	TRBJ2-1	CASSMTLYNEQFF
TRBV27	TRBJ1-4	CASSFTQLRGVEKLFF
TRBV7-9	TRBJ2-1	CASSLATGGYVLSNEQFF
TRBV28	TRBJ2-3	CASSLRGLSADTQYF
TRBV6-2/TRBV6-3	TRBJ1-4	CASSYSAPEKLFF
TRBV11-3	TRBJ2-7	CASSFRLVPYEQYF
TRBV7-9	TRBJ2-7	CASSLIPQGHEQYF